These T cell receptor beta chains were read from a single sample in a study of tumor-infiltrating lymphocytes in primary liver carcinoma. One entry per CDR3 protein, called by TCRdb with MiXCR from the multiplex PCR reads. The sample has roughly 100,000 distinct CDR3 sequences, 80% to 85% seen once. What was sequenced was liver tumor tissue from sampling region 3. The receptors come from a man aged 35-49 years with primary liver carcinoma and hepatitis B virus infection. The CDR3 runs from the conserved cysteine through the conserved F or W. Fields, in order: CDR3 protein, CDR3 DNA, V gene, clone size, CDR3 length, D gene, J gene. D genes are given only for firm matches. Size is omitted from some rows. Given values are once, few, many or a class for expanded clones.

cdr3_aa: CSVEVGVGEQFF
cdr3_nt: TGCAGCGTTGAAGTCGGGGTTGGCGAGCAGTTCTTC
v_call: TRBV29-1
clone_size: few
cdr3_length: 12
d_call: .
j_call: TRBJ2-1

cdr3_aa: CVSSEGLAGEADTQYF
cdr3_nt: TGTGTCAGCAGTGAAGGGCTAGCGGGAGAGGCAGATACGCAGTATTTT
v_call: TRBV2
clone_size: .
cdr3_length: 16
d_call: TRBD2
j_call: TRBJ2-3

cdr3_aa: CASSRSPRLAGERKDTQYF
cdr3_nt: TGTGCCAGCAGTCGATCGCCGAGACTAGCGGGTGAGAGGAAAGATACGCAGTATTTT
v_call: TRBV11-2
clone_size: .
cdr3_length: 19
d_call: TRBD2
j_call: TRBJ2-3

cdr3_aa: CASGLSGVASTYEQYF
cdr3_nt: TGTGCCAGCGGCCTGTCGGGGGTAGCTAGCACCTACGAGCAGTACTTC
v_call: TRBV5-6
clone_size: .
cdr3_length: 16
d_call: .
j_call: TRBJ2-7

cdr3_aa: CASSFQQGAGDTQYF
cdr3_nt: TGTGCCAGCAGTTTTCAACAGGGGGCGGGAGATACGCAGTATTTT
v_call: TRBV28
clone_size: many
cdr3_length: 15
d_call: TRBD1
j_call: TRBJ2-3

cdr3_aa: CASSEAQRNGYTF
cdr3_nt: TGTGCCAGCAGTGAGGCCCAGAGAAATGGCTACACTTTC
v_call: TRBV28
clone_size: .
cdr3_length: 13
d_call: .
j_call: TRBJ1-2

cdr3_aa: CAISLETGTDTQYF
cdr3_nt: TGTGCCATTAGCTTGGAGACGGGAACAGATACGCAGTATTTT
v_call: TRBV5-5
clone_size: .
cdr3_length: 14
d_call: .
j_call: TRBJ2-3

cdr3_aa: CATDKGSGGNEQYF
cdr3_nt: TGTGCCACGGATAAAGGCTCGGGGGGCAACGAGCAGTACTTC
v_call: TRBV6-1
clone_size: many
cdr3_length: 14
d_call: .
j_call: TRBJ2-7

cdr3_aa: CASSTGGADSYNEQFF
cdr3_nt: TGTGCCAGCTCGACAGGGGGCGCCGACTCCTACAATGAGCAGTTCTTC
v_call: TRBV18
clone_size: few
cdr3_length: 16
d_call: TRBD1
j_call: TRBJ2-1

cdr3_aa: CSVVWAQSGEHLF
cdr3_nt: TGCAGCGTTGTCTGGGCCCAGAGCGGTGAGCACCTCTTC
v_call: TRBV29-1
clone_size: .
cdr3_length: 13
d_call: .
j_call: TRBJ2-1

cdr3_aa: CASSFGLSREQYF
cdr3_nt: TGTGCCAGCAGCTTCGGACTCTCCCGCGAGCAGTACTTC
v_call: TRBV5-5
clone_size: .
cdr3_length: 13
d_call: .
j_call: TRBJ2-7

cdr3_aa: CATPGKEREGTGEPFF
cdr3_nt: TGTGCGACTCCAGGGAAGGAGCGGGAGGGCACCGGTGAACCTTTTTTT
v_call: TRBV6-4
clone_size: .
cdr3_length: 16
d_call: TRBD2
j_call: TRBJ2-2

cdr3_aa: CASSFDRGSYEQYF
cdr3_nt: TGTGCCAGCAGCTTTGACAGGGGCAGCTACGAGCAGTACTTC
v_call: TRBV11-2
clone_size: few
cdr3_length: 14
d_call: TRBD1
j_call: TRBJ2-7

cdr3_aa: CSGGPGWGINTEAFF
cdr3_nt: TGCAGCGGTGGACCGGGTTGGGGGATAAACACCGAAGCTTTCTTT
v_call: TRBV29-1
clone_size: .
cdr3_length: 15
d_call: .
j_call: TRBJ1-1

cdr3_aa: CASGFQGPVDNEQFF
cdr3_nt: TGTGCCAGCGGTTTCCAGGGACCGGTGGACAATGAGCAGTTCTTC
v_call: TRBV11-1
clone_size: once
cdr3_length: 15
d_call: .
j_call: TRBJ2-1

cdr3_aa: CTSSQTGGTEAFF
cdr3_nt: TGTACCAGCAGTCAGACAGGGGGAACTGAAGCTTTCTTT
v_call: TRBV6-6
clone_size: .
cdr3_length: 13
d_call: TRBD1
j_call: TRBJ1-1

cdr3_aa: CASSRGGHDYTF
cdr3_nt: TGTGCTAGCAGTCGCGGAGGCCATGACTACACCTTC
v_call: TRBV14
clone_size: .
cdr3_length: 12
d_call: .
j_call: TRBJ1-2

cdr3_aa: CASNLNSGRARFAYEQYF
cdr3_nt: TGTGCCAGCAACTTAAATAGCGGGAGGGCCCGTTTCGCCTACGAGCAGTACTTC
v_call: TRBV11-2
clone_size: .
cdr3_length: 18
d_call: TRBD2
j_call: TRBJ2-7

cdr3_aa: CASSYRENNEAFF
cdr3_nt: TGTGCCAGCAGTTATAGAGAGAACAATGAAGCTTTCTTT
v_call: TRBV2
clone_size: .
cdr3_length: 13
d_call: .
j_call: TRBJ1-1

cdr3_aa: CSSSDSLTGHNSPLYF
cdr3_nt: TGCTCCAGCAGCGACAGCCTGACAGGGCATAATTCACCCCTCTACTTT
v_call: TRBV5-1
clone_size: .
cdr3_length: 16
d_call: TRBD1
j_call: TRBJ1-6

cdr3_aa: CVSRKTPNTEPFF
cdr3_nt: TGTGTCAGCAGGAAGACGCCGAACACTGAACCTTTCTTC
v_call: TRBV12-3/TRBV12-4
clone_size: .
cdr3_length: 13
d_call: .
j_call: TRBJ1-1

cdr3_aa: CTNSSRTGSSGANVLTF
cdr3_nt: TGTACCAACAGTTCCCGGACAGGCAGCTCTGGGGCTAACGTCCTGACTTTC
v_call: TRBV6-5
clone_size: .
cdr3_length: 17
d_call: TRBD1
j_call: TRBJ2-6

cdr3_aa: CSSILEGSNIGVQYF
cdr3_nt: TGTTCTAGCATCTTGGAGGGCAGTAATATTGGCGTGCAGTACTTC
v_call: TRBV5-6
clone_size: .
cdr3_length: 15
d_call: .
j_call: TRBJ2-7

cdr3_aa: CAISDRNGSTDTQYF
cdr3_nt: TGTGCCATCAGTGACCGGAACGGGAGCACAGATACCCAGTATTTT
v_call: TRBV10-3
clone_size: .
cdr3_length: 15
d_call: .
j_call: TRBJ2-3

cdr3_aa: CSAGGGSESAQHF
cdr3_nt: TGCAGCGCCGGAGGGGGGAGTGAATCAGCCCAGCATTTT
v_call: TRBV29-1
clone_size: .
cdr3_length: 13
d_call: .
j_call: TRBJ1-5

cdr3_aa: CASSWTMFSPLHF
cdr3_nt: TGTGCCAGTAGCTGGACAATGTTTTCACCCCTCCACTTT
v_call: TRBV11-1
clone_size: .
cdr3_length: 13
d_call: .
j_call: TRBJ1-6

cdr3_aa: CASNPQGAEENEQFF
cdr3_nt: TGTGCCAGCAACCCCCAGGGGGCTGAAGAAAACGAACAGTTCTTC
v_call: TRBV6-1
clone_size: .
cdr3_length: 15
d_call: TRBD1
j_call: TRBJ2-1

cdr3_aa: CASSYLGTCVRTEQYF
cdr3_nt: TGTGCCAGCAGTTACCTCGGGACTTGCGTGAGGACCGAGCAGTACTTC
v_call: TRBV6-5
clone_size: .
cdr3_length: 16
d_call: .
j_call: TRBJ2-7

cdr3_aa: CRVASGTGEETQYF
cdr3_nt: TGCAGAGTTGCTTCCGGGACAGGGGAAGAAACCCAGTACTTC
v_call: TRBV29-1
clone_size: few
cdr3_length: 14
d_call: TRBD1
j_call: TRBJ2-5

cdr3_aa: CASSLGTGMNSPLPF
cdr3_nt: TGTGCCAGCAGCCTAGGGACAGGGATGAATTCACCCCTCCCCTTT
v_call: TRBV6-6
clone_size: .
cdr3_length: 15
d_call: TRBD1
j_call: TRBJ1-6

cdr3_aa: CASRRDRQYNEQFF
cdr3_nt: TGTGCCAGCAGGAGGGACAGGCAGTACAATGAGCAGTTCTTC
v_call: TRBV5-4
clone_size: medium-sized
cdr3_length: 14
d_call: TRBD1
j_call: TRBJ2-1

cdr3_aa: CANMEGATWNIQYF
cdr3_nt: TGTGCCAATATGGAGGGGGCAACCTGGAACATTCAGTACTTC
v_call: TRBV12-3/TRBV12-4
clone_size: .
cdr3_length: 14
d_call: .
j_call: TRBJ2-4

cdr3_aa: CVSNSDWGSPLHF
cdr3_nt: TGTGTCAGCAACTCCGACTGGGGTTCACCCCTACACTTT
v_call: TRBV11-2
clone_size: once
cdr3_length: 13
d_call: .
j_call: TRBJ1-6

cdr3_aa: CASSWGLNTEVFF
cdr3_nt: TGCGCCAGCAGCTGGGGTTTGAACACTGAAGTTTTCTTT
v_call: TRBV5-1
clone_size: .
cdr3_length: 13
d_call: .
j_call: TRBJ1-1

cdr3_aa: CVSSYTGGTGRPYNKQFF
cdr3_nt: TGTGTCAGCAGTTACACAGGGGGCACGGGCCGCCCCTACAATAAGCAGTTCTTC
v_call: TRBV6-6
clone_size: once
cdr3_length: 18
d_call: TRBD1
j_call: TRBJ2-1

cdr3_aa: CASSPWDPGQPYGYTF
cdr3_nt: TGTGCCAGCTCACCTTGGGACCCGGGACAACCTTATGGCTACACCTTC
v_call: TRBV18
clone_size: .
cdr3_length: 16
d_call: .
j_call: TRBJ1-2

cdr3_aa: CASKGTGEEQYF
cdr3_nt: TGCGCCAGCAAGGGGACAGGGGAAGAGCAGTACTTC
v_call: TRBV4-1
clone_size: medium-sized
cdr3_length: 12
d_call: TRBD1
j_call: TRBJ2-7

cdr3_aa: CSASRARNSPLHF
cdr3_nt: TGCAGCGCCTCGAGGGCCAGAAATTCACCCCTCCACTTT
v_call: TRBV29-1
clone_size: .
cdr3_length: 13
d_call: .
j_call: TRBJ1-6

cdr3_aa: CSVVGPGTGYDTDTQYF
cdr3_nt: TGCAGCGTTGTGGGGCCCGGGACAGGCTATGATACTGATACGCAGTATTTT
v_call: TRBV29-1
clone_size: .
cdr3_length: 17
d_call: TRBD1
j_call: TRBJ2-3

cdr3_aa: CASSLDGGSGHNEQFF
cdr3_nt: TGTGCCAGCAGCCTCGATGGCGGGAGCGGACACAATGAGCAGTTCTTC
v_call: TRBV11-3
clone_size: .
cdr3_length: 16
d_call: TRBD2
j_call: TRBJ2-1

cdr3_aa: CAITGSGQGPYGYTF
cdr3_nt: TGTGCCATCACTGGGAGTGGACAGGGGCCCTATGGCTACACCTTC
v_call: TRBV10-3
clone_size: .
cdr3_length: 15
d_call: TRBD1
j_call: TRBJ1-2

cdr3_aa: CSVGAKGGGAFF
cdr3_nt: TGCAGCGTTGGCGCCAAAGGTGGAGGAGCTTTCTTT
v_call: TRBV29-1
clone_size: many
cdr3_length: 12
d_call: .
j_call: TRBJ1-1

cdr3_aa: CSATVDSGTQETQYF
cdr3_nt: TGCAGTGCTACCGTCGATAGCGGGACCCAAGAGACCCAGTACTTC
v_call: TRBV20-1
clone_size: few
cdr3_length: 15
d_call: TRBD2
j_call: TRBJ2-5

cdr3_aa: CASSIGDIATNEKLFF
cdr3_nt: TGTGCCAGCAGCATAGGGGATATTGCGACTAATGAAAAACTGTTTTTT
v_call: TRBV7-8
clone_size: once
cdr3_length: 16
d_call: .
j_call: TRBJ1-4

cdr3_aa: CASSFAGPYNGQFF
cdr3_nt: TGTGCCAGCAGCTTCGCCGGCCCCTACAATGGACAGTTCTTT
v_call: TRBV11-3
clone_size: .
cdr3_length: 14
d_call: .
j_call: TRBJ2-1

cdr3_aa: CATSFPGTSGSPLETQYF
cdr3_nt: TGTGCCACCAGCTTTCCCGGGACTAGCGGGAGTCCTTTGGAGACCCAGTACTTC
v_call: TRBV11-1
clone_size: .
cdr3_length: 18
d_call: TRBD2
j_call: TRBJ2-5

cdr3_aa: CASSSRTGEREHFF
cdr3_nt: TGTGCCAGCAGCTCTCGAACGGGAGAGCGTGAGCATTTCTTC
v_call: TRBV5-8
clone_size: .
cdr3_length: 14
d_call: .
j_call: TRBJ2-1

cdr3_aa: CASSVPLGNEASF
cdr3_nt: TGTGCCAGCAGCGTCCCCCTGGGGAATGAAGCTTCCTTT
v_call: TRBV12-3/TRBV12-4
clone_size: .
cdr3_length: 13
d_call: .
j_call: TRBJ1-1

cdr3_aa: CANSSHWTVGDTQYF
cdr3_nt: TGTGCCAACAGTTCCCACTGGACTGTTGGGGATACGCAGTATTTT
v_call: TRBV12-3/TRBV12-4
clone_size: .
cdr3_length: 15
d_call: .
j_call: TRBJ2-3

cdr3_aa: CAGIPLEREGYNEQFF
cdr3_nt: TGTGCCGGCATCCCCCTGGAGCGGGAGGGCTACAATGAGCAGTTCTTC
v_call: TRBV28
clone_size: .
cdr3_length: 16
d_call: TRBD2
j_call: TRBJ2-1

cdr3_aa: CSAREMASGLLEQFF
cdr3_nt: TGCAGTGCTAGAGAGATGGCTAGCGGTTTACTAGAGCAGTTCTTC
v_call: TRBV20-1
clone_size: few
cdr3_length: 15
d_call: TRBD2
j_call: TRBJ2-1

cdr3_aa: CASSQTSGSSYEQYF
cdr3_nt: TGCGCCAGCAGCCAAACTAGCGGTAGCTCCTACGAGCAGTACTTC
v_call: TRBV4-1
clone_size: many
cdr3_length: 15
d_call: TRBD2
j_call: TRBJ2-7